These 25 T cell receptor beta chains were sequenced from one sample in a study of blood T cell repertoires in COVID-19. Repertoires were generated with immunoSEQ multiplex PCR, while TCRdb's copy carries only in-frame clones and drops some. The data contain just over 50,000 clones, roughly 84% of them singletons. Sequences were obtained from peripheral blood. The origin of the receptors is an elderly man with active COVID-19.

This sequence joins TRBV21-1 and TRBJ1-5; the table's TRBD1 call for D was not verified on the DNA. TRBV21-1 is a known pseudogene. The CDR3 totals 20 residues. The CDR3, as DNA: TGTGCCAGCAGCAGAGATAAGGGGACAGGGGCACGGAAAAGCAATCAGCCCCAGCATTTT. Translation gives CASSRDKGTGARKSNQPQHF.

The J gene is TRBJ1-6, the V gene TRBV21-1. TRBV21-1 constitutes a pseudogene. The CDR3 totals 17 residues. The CDR3 coding sequence is TGTGCCAGCAGCAAAGTACGGGGTTCCCCCGTAAATTCACCCCTCCACTTT. Its translation: CASSKVRGSPVNSPLHF.

V is TRBV14 and J is TRBJ2-7, with TRBD1 matching over 9 bases. Germline V gene sequence: CDR1 SGHDN, CDR2 FVKESK. Unmatched junction bases numbered 3, after V lost 0 bases and J lost 3 bases. The CDR3 contains 15 residues. The CDR3 loop is CASSQDLGQGYEQYF. CDR3 bases: TGTGCCAGCAGCCAAGATCTGGGACAGGGCTACGAGCAGTACTTC.

The chain is built from TRBV5-4 and TRBJ2-3; 8 positions agree with TRBD2. In germline, CDR1 is SGHNT, CDR2 YYREEE (reference sequence). The CDR3 has 15 residues. The V segment lost 4 bases and the J segment 2 bases; nucleotides outside the gene matches: 6. In nucleotides, the CDR3 is TGTGCCAGCAGCCCCGTAGCGGGAACCACAGATACGCAGTATTTT. Translating gives CASSPVAGTTDTQYF.

The chain is built from TRBV11-2 and TRBJ1-3; D remains ambiguous. The CDR3 spans 14 residues. V lost 3 bases, J lost 1 base, and 7 bases lay in between. CDR1 is SGHAT and CDR2 is FQNNGV in the germline V gene. CDR3 residues: CASSFGESGNTIYF. The CDR3 DNA reads as TGTGCCAGCAGCTTCGGAGAGTCTGGAAACACCATATATTTT.

V gene TRBV6-2 or TRBV6-3 combines with J gene TRBJ1-5, with D unresolved. V lost 3 bases and J 3 bases, leaving 9 bases between the germline ends. The CDR3 has 14 residues. Germline values: CDR1 MNHEY, CDR2 SVGEGT. The CDR3, as DNA: TGTGCCAGCAGTTATAGGAGATCCAATCAGCCCCAGCATTTT. As protein: CASSYRRSNQPQHF.

The chain couples TRBV28 to TRBJ2-7; D is perhaps TRBD2 (6 bases). This CDR3 is built from 14 residues. Deletions cut 6 bases from V and 6 bases from J, with 18 bases between. Germline assignment: CDR1 MDHEN and CDR2 SYDVKM. The CDR3 spells CASRNFGGGFEQYF. Here the CDR3 DNA reads TGTGCCAGCAGAAATTTCGGTGGGGGGTTCGAGCAGTACTTC. Together with reference TRBV28 and TRBJ2-7, the CDR3 gives the full variable domain: DVKVTQSSRYLVKRTGEKVFLECVQDMDHENMFWYRQDPGLGLRLIYFSYDVKMKEKGDIPEGYSVSREKKERFSLILESASTNQTSMYLCASRNFGGGFEQYFGPGTRLTVT.

This chain joins TRBV28 and TRBJ2-3; D gene uncertain. The CDR3 extends over 13 amino acids. V lost 7 bases, J lost 4 bases, and 12 bases lay in between. Germline CDR1 MDHEN, CDR2 SYDVKM. The CDR3, as DNA: TGTGCCAGCACCCGAGACTTCGCAGATACGCAGTATTTT. Amino acid sequence: CASTRDFADTQYF.

This chain's CDR3 is CASSSGQGAANEQFF. The CDR3 coding sequence is TGTGCCAGCAGCTCCGGACAGGGGGCGGCCAATGAGCAGTTCTTC. The J gene is TRBJ2-1, the V gene TRBV7-6; 11 nucleotides align to TRBD1. The CDR3 extends over 15 amino acids. Germline-derived CDR1 and CDR2 are SGHVS and FNYEAQ. Losses at the gene ends were 4 bases for V and 6 bases for J; bases not matched to a gene: 5.

In its sample, this clone was seen a few times. V is TRBV9 and J is TRBJ2-7, with 7 bases that match TRBD1. V shed 0 bases, J shed 2 bases, and the junction held 11 bases outside the gene matches. This CDR3 has 17 amino acids. CDR1 is SGDLS and CDR2 is YYNGEE in the germline V gene. The CDR3 protein is CASSVAPRTGAPYEQYF. CDR3 sequence (DNA): TGTGCCAGCAGCGTAGCTCCCCGGACAGGCGCCCCCTACGAGCAGTACTTC.

The V and J genes are TRBV19 and TRBJ2-2, with 11 bases lining up with TRBD2. Per germline, CDR1 LNHDA and CDR2 SQIVND (reference sequence). Trimming removed 5 bases from V and 11 bases from J; junction bases left unmatched: 7. CDR3 length: 14 residues. The CDR3 nucleotides read TGTGCCAGTAGTCAAATACTAGCGGGGGATGAGCTGTTTTTT. Amino acid sequence: CASSQILAGDELFF.

This clone was counted once. The chain employs TRBV4-1 and TRBJ2-6; D not certain. V shed 1 base and J shed 3 bases, with 10 bases lying between them. Germline-derived CDR1 and CDR2 are MGHRA and YSYEKL. The CDR3 is made up of 16 amino acids. Here the CDR3 reads CASSQAGLGGANVLTF. CDR3 in DNA: TGCGCCAGCAGCCAAGCGGGTCTGGGTGGGGCCAACGTCCTGACTTTC.

The CDR3 DNA reads as TGTGCCAGCAGTTCGACAGGGTCCCAAGAGACCCAGTACTTC. Residues: CASSSTGSQETQYF. The V and J genes are TRBV6-5 and TRBJ2-5; 7 bases fit TRBD1. CDR3 length: 14 residues. V shed 4 bases, J shed 1 base, and the junction held 3 bases outside the gene matches. Looked up from germline, CDR1 is MNHEY and CDR2 is SVGAGI.

The chain joins TRBV19 to TRBJ2-7, with D possibly TRBD2 on 6 matching bases. CDR1 is LNHDA and CDR2 is SQIVND in the germline V gene (reference sequence). The CDR3 length is 15 residues. V shed 6 bases and J shed 6 bases, with 21 bases lying between them. The CDR3 is CASSRTRGFGGEQYF. The CDR3 DNA reads TGTGCCAGTAGCCGGACGAGGGGCTTCGGGGGCGAGCAGTACTTC.

The gene calls are TRBV7-9 and TRBJ1-4; D call uncertain. Germline V gives CDR1 SEHNR, CDR2 FQNEAQ (reference sequence). This CDR3 spans 16 amino acids. The germline V and J ends were trimmed by 1 base and 0 bases, with 9 bases remaining between them. CDR3 coding DNA: TGTGCCAGCAGCTTAGGAGGGATGCCAACTAATGAAAAACTGTTTTTT. Protein: CASSLGGMPTNEKLFF.

The gene calls are TRBV12-3 or TRBV12-4 and TRBJ1-2; TRBD1 matches at 7 bases. V lost 7 bases and J lost 5; bases outside the gene matches: 4. CDR3 length: 12 amino acids. The CDR3 DNA follows: TGTGCCAGCACCACAGGGGAGTATGGCTACACCTTC. Translation: CASTTGEYGYTF.

The chain employs TRBV28 and TRBJ2-3; TRBD1 is a possible D gene (6 bases). The CDR3 is made up of 16 amino acids. Germline V gene sequence: CDR1 MDHEN, CDR2 SYDVKM. Trimming pared 4 bases from V and 0 bases from J, leaving 14 bases between. In DNA, the CDR3 is TGTGCCAGCAGTTCTTCCGGGACAAAAAGCACAGATACGCAGTATTTT. The encoded protein is CASSSSGTKSTDTQYF.

There are a few counts of this clone. This chain connects TRBV4-2 to TRBJ2-3, with 7 positions matching TRBD2. V lost 0 bases and J lost 4; bases outside the gene matches: 10. The CDR3 spans 17 residues. CDR1 is LGHNA, CDR2 YNFKEQ, per germline. The DNA for the CDR3 is TGTGCCAGCAGCCAAGACGGTCCGGGAGGCCCCTCAGATACGCAGTATTTT. This gives the protein CASSQDGPGGPSDTQYF.

The rearrangement uses TRBV27 and TRBJ2-2; TRBD1 aligns across 7 bases. There are 14 residues in the CDR3. Germline values: CDR1 MNHEY, CDR2 SMNVEV (reference sequence). V lost 5 bases to trimming and J lost 7 bases; unmatched junction nucleotides: 7. CDR3: CASSPGQHGGELFF. The CDR3 nucleotides read TGTGCCAGCAGTCCGGGACAGCACGGCGGGGAGCTGTTTTTT.

The chain combines TRBV21-1 with TRBJ2-1; the tabulated D call, TRBD2, remains unverified against the DNA. TRBV21-1 is a known pseudogene. The CDR3 runs 13 residues. The CDR3 DNA reads TGTGCCAGCGCACTAGCGGGAGTAAATGAGCAGTTCTTC. Its translation is CASALAGVNEQFF.

This chain joins TRBV6-5 and TRBJ1-1; 10 bases map to TRBD1. The CDR3 runs to 16 residues. From germline, CDR1 is MNHEY and CDR2 SVGAGI. J lost 4 bases, V lost 2 bases, and 7 bases had no gene match. The CDR3 reads CASSYTKTGGGTEAFF. For the CDR3, the DNA is TGTGCCAGCAGTTACACGAAGACAGGGGGCGGCACTGAAGCTTTCTTT.

Worth noting for this clone: Because the CDR3 is missing its conserved closing phenylalanine or tryptophan, this is likely a read error. No DNA is shown, since the ends of the CDR3 on it are uncertain; the CDR3 is the one TCRdb lists. The CDR3: CASSLALAGVSH. This sequence joins TRBV12-3 or TRBV12-4 and TRBJ2-7; the D call TRBD2 from the table was never checked on the DNA. 12 amino acids form the CDR3, both terminal residues included.

The V and J genes are TRBV6-2 or TRBV6-3 and TRBJ1-1; a possible D gene is TRBD1 (6 bases). The germline V gene has CDR1 MNHEY and CDR2 SVGEGT. This CDR3 spans 17 amino acids. V lost 0 bases to trimming and J lost 7 bases, with 21 bases between them. The CDR3 spells CASSYSGGQISLFEAFF. The CDR3 DNA reads as TGTGCCAGCAGTTACTCCGGCGGACAGATATCTCTGTTTGAAGCTTTCTTT.

The V and J genes are TRBV4-3 and TRBJ2-5; D may be TRBD2 (6 bases). This CDR3 spans 16 amino acids. Germline V lookup: CDR1 LGHNA, CDR2 YSLEER. Trimming removed 0 bases from V and 7 bases from J, with 18 bases in between. CDR3 protein: CASSQERSGGLGTQYF. CDR3 nucleotide sequence: TGCGCCAGCAGCCAAGAGAGGAGTGGGGGGTTGGGGACCCAGTACTTC.

CDR3 amino acids: CASSVGYDSVLATQYF. CDR3 nucleotide sequence: TGTGCCAGCAGCGTAGGCTACGATAGTGTCCTAGCAACGCAGTATTTT. V and J are TRBV9 and TRBJ2-3, with TRBD2 as a possible D gene (5 bases). The CDR3 is made up of 16 amino acids. Germline-derived CDR1 and CDR2 are SGDLS and YYNGEE. Trimming stripped 0 bases from V and 9 bases from J, with 20 bases between.